The 8 T cell receptor beta chains presented below share a single source sample, sequenced in a study of blood T cell repertoires in COVID-19. Libraries were prepared by immunoSEQ multiplex PCR; TCRdb keeps only in-frame clonotypes and omits some of them. The sample records roughly 75,000 clones, roughly 85% being singletons. Material for sequencing was peripheral blood. These receptors were obtained from a man aged 50-59 years with COVID-19, enrolled during active disease.

This chain uses TRBV5-6 with TRBJ2-2; TRBD2 agrees at 9 bases. There are 17 residues in the CDR3. Germline values: CDR1 SGHDT, CDR2 YYEEEE. Germline trimming cut 0 bases from V and 0 bases from J; bases unmatched to any gene: 3. The CDR3 region has the DNA TGTGCCAGCAGCTTGGAGACTAGCGGAACGAACACCGGGGAGCTGTTTTTT. It yields the protein CASSLETSGTNTGELFF.

The gene calls are TRBV19 and TRBJ1-5; 10 bases are shared with TRBD1. Germline V gene sequence: CDR1 LNHDA, CDR2 SQIVND (reference sequence). V lost 8 bases to trimming and J lost 2 bases; unmatched junction nucleotides: 6. This CDR3 has 15 amino acids. This CDR3 reads CASRQGAVGNQPQHF. The CDR3 DNA reads TGTGCCAGTCGACAGGGGGCGGTAGGCAATCAGCCCCAGCATTTT.

The chain has TRBV4-1 and TRBJ1-1, with a tentative D call TRBD1 (6 bases). Germline lookup yields CDR1 MGHRA and CDR2 YSYEKL. This CDR3 spans 15 amino acids. Trimming cost V 2 bases and J 0 bases, with 10 bases left between them. Written as DNA, the CDR3 is TGCGCCAGCAGCCAAAGACAGGTCGTGAACACTGAAGCTTTCTTT. Amino acid sequence: CASSQRQVVNTEAFF.

This clone was seen once. CDR3 DNA: TGTGCCAGCAGCGGTTGGACTGAAGCTTTCTTT. Translation gives CASSGWTEAFF. The rearrangement uses TRBV6-5 and TRBJ1-1; no definite D call. Germline V gene lookup returns CDR1 MNHEY and CDR2 SVGAGI. This CDR3 region has 11 residues. The V end was cut by 6 bases, the J end by 5 bases, with 7 bases between.

In regard to this clone: At one end, the junction sequence differs from germline, possibly due to a read error. The chain carries TRBV9 and TRBJ2-3; D perhaps matches TRBD2 (6 bases). Germline V CDR1 and CDR2: SGDLS, YYNGEE. The CDR3 is 14 residues long. The CDR3 spells CASSVGQGLNTPYF. In DNA, the CDR3 is TGTGCCAGCAGCGTAGGTCAGGGACTTAATACGCCGTATTTT.

This chain connects TRBV1 to TRBJ2-3; TRBD2, as called in the table, went unchecked against the DNA. TRBV1 is a recognized pseudogene. The CDR3 length is 11 residues. This CDR3 reads CGGPLEDTQYF. In nucleotides, the CDR3 is TGCGGCGGCCCGCTAGAAGATACGCAGTATTTT.

The chain joins TRBV25-1 to TRBJ2-7; 7 positions match TRBD1. The CDR3 contains 16 residues. The germline V gene encodes CDR1 MGHDK and CDR2 SYGVNS. The J segment lost 4 bases and the V segment lost 5 bases, leaving 14 bases of the junction unmatched. Here the CDR3 reads CASSRKGAALHYEQYF. As DNA, the CDR3 is TGTGCCAGCAGTCGGAAGGGGGCGGCTCTGCATTACGAGCAGTACTTC.

This chain links TRBV6-2 or TRBV6-3 with TRBJ1-1; no definite D call. V dropped 2 bases and J dropped 2 bases, with 15 bases sitting between them. CDR1 is MNHEY and CDR2 is SVGEGT in the germline V gene. The CDR3 runs 16 residues. In nucleotides, the CDR3 is TGTGCCAGCAGTTACCTGGCCTCCAAGTTAAACACTGAAGCTTTCTTT. It codes for CASSYLASKLNTEAFF.